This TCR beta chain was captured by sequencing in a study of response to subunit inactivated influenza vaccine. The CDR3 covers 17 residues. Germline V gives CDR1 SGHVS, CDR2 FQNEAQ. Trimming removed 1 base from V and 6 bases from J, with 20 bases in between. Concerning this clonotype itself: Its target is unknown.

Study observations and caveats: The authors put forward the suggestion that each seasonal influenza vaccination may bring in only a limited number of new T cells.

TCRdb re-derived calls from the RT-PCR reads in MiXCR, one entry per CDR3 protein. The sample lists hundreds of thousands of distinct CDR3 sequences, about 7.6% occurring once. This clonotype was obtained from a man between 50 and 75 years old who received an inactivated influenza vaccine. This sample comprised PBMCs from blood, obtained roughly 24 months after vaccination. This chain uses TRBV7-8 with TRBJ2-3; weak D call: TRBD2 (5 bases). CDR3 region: CASSLGRLSTRVDTQYF. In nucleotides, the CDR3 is TGTGCCAGCAGCTTAGGCCGACTATCTACAAGGGTTGATACGCAGTATTTT.